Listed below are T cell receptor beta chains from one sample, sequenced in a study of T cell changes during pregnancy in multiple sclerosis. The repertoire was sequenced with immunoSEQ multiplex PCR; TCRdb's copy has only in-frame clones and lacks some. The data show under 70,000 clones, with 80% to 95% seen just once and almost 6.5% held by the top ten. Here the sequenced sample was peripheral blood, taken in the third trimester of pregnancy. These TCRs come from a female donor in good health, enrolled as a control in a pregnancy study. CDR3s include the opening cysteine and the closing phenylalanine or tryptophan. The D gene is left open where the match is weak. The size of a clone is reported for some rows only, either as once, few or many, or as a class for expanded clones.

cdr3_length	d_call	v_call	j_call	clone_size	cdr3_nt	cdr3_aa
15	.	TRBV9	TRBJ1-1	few	TGTGCCAGCAGCGTCAGTTCCCGGGGGAACACTGAAGCTTTCTTT	CASSVSSRGNTEAFF
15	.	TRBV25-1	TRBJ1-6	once	TGTGCCAGCAGTGAATATCAGGGCCCTAATTCACCCCTCCACTTT	CASSEYQGPNSPLHF
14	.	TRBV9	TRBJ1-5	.	TGTGCCAGCAGCGGACAGGATAGCAATCAGCCCCAGCATTTT	CASSGQDSNQPQHF
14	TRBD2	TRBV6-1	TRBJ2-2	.	TGTGCCAGCCAACTAGCGCCCAACACCGGGGAGCTGTTTTTT	CASQLAPNTGELFF
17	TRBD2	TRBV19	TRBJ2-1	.	TGTGCCAGTATGGGACTAGCGGGGGGGAGCTCCTACAATGAGCAGTTCTTC	CASMGLAGGSSYNEQFF
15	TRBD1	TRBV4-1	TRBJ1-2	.	TGCGCCAGCAGCCTAGGGACAGGGTTCGGCTATGGCTACACCTTC	CASSLGTGFGYGYTF
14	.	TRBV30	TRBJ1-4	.	TGTGCCTATGGAAGGGGGGGCACGCACGAAAAACTGTTTTTT	CAYGRGGTHEKLFF
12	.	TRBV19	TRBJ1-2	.	TGTGCCAGTAGTATAGTTGGAGGCGGCTACACCTTC	CASSIVGGGYTF
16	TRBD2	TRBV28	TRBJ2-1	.	TGTGCCAGCAGTTCCCCGACTAGCGGGAGTTTGTATGAGCAGTTCTTC	CASSSPTSGSLYEQFF
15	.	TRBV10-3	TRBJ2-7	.	TGTGCCATCAGTGAGAGGTCAGGTCTCTCCTACGAGCAGTACTTC	CAISERSGLSYEQYF
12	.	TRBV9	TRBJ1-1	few	TGTGCCAGCAGCGTTAGGGGCACTGAAGCTTTCTTT	CASSVRGTEAFF
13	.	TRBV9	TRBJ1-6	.	TGTGCCAGCAGCGCCCCGGGGAGCTCACCCCTCCACTTT	CASSAPGSSPLHF
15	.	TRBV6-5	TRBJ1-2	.	TGTGCCAGCAGTTACGAAGGTTGGGGCACCTATGGCTACACCTTC	CASSYEGWGTYGYTF
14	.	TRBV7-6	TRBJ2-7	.	TGTGCCAGCAGCCAGAACCCTAGCTCCTACGAGCAGTACTTC	CASSQNPSSYEQYF
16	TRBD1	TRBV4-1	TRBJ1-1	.	TGCGCCAGCAGCCCCCCCGGCCAGGGGGCGCGTACTGAAGCTTTCTTT	CASSPPGQGARTEAFF
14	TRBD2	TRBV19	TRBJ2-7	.	TGTGCCAGTAGCGGGCTAGCGGGAGCACCCGAGCAGTACTTC	CASSGLAGAPEQYF
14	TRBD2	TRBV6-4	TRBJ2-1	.	TGTGCCAGCAGTGAGGTAGCGGGGTACAATGAGCAGTTCTTC	CASSEVAGYNEQFF
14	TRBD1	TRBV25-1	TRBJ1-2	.	TGTGCCAGCAGTGGACCACAGGGGGCGGGGGGCTACACCTTC	CASSGPQGAGGYTF
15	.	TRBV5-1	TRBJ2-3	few	TGCGCCAGCAGCCAGGGGTCCGCGGGCACAGATACGCAGTATTTT	CASSQGSAGTDTQYF
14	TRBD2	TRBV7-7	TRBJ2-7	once	TGTGCCAGCAGCGTTAACCCACTAGCGCTCGAGCAGTACTTC	CASSVNPLALEQYF
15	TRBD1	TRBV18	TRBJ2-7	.	TGTGCCAGCTCACCGAACCAGGGGGCGATCTACGAGCAGTACTTC	CASSPNQGAIYEQYF
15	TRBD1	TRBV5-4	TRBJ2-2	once	TGTGCCAGCAGCCCCGGGACAGGGGTATCCGGGGAGCTGTTTTTT	CASSPGTGVSGELFF
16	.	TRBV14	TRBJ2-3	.	TGTGCCAGCAGCCCTCTGGTTAGCATGACTTGGGATACGCAGTATTTT	CASSPLVSMTWDTQYF
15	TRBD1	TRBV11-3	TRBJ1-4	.	TGTGCCAGCAGAACAGGGGAAGCAACTAATGAAAAACTGTTTTTT	CASRTGEATNEKLFF
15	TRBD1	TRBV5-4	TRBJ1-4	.	TGTGCCAGCAGCCACGTCCAGGGGGCCAATGAAAAACTGTTTTTT	CASSHVQGANEKLFF
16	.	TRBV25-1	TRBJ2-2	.	TGTGCCAGCAGTAGACCTCAAGCGACGAACACCGGGGAGCTGTTTTTT	CASSRPQATNTGELFF
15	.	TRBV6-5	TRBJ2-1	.	TGTGCCAGCAGTCCAACCGGGACACCAAACAATGAGCAGTTCTTC	CASSPTGTPNNEQFF
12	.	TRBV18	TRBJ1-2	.	TGTGCCAGCTCACCCGACAGCTATGGCTACACCTTC	CASSPDSYGYTF
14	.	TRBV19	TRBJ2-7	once	TGTGCCAGTGCCCGTCAGACAGGATCCTACGAGCAGTACTTC	CASARQTGSYEQYF
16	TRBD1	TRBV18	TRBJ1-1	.	TGTGCCAGCTCACCGACTTTACAGGGGGCCTTTTCTGAAGCTTTCTTT	CASSPTLQGAFSEAFF
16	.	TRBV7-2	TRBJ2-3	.	TGTGCCAGCAGCTCCGGGACTCTTGGTAGCACAGATACGCAGTATTTT	CASSSGTLGSTDTQYF
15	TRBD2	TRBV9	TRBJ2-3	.	TGTGCCAGCAGCGCCACTAGCGGGAGTTCAGATACGCAGTATTTT	CASSATSGSSDTQYF
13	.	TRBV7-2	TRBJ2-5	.	TGTGCCAGCGGGGGCCCCACACAAGAGACCCAGTACTTC	CASGGPTQETQYF
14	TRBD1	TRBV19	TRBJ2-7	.	TGTGCCAGTAGTACGACAGGGGGTTTATTGGAGCAGTACTTC	CASSTTGGLLEQYF
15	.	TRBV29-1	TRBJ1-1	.	TGCAGCGTTAAAAGCGCCAAAAAAGGGAACACTGAAGCTTTCTTT	CSVKSAKKGNTEAFF
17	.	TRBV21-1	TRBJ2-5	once	TGTGCCAGCAGCGAGACGACTAGCGGGGGATACCAAGAGACCCAGTACTTC	CASSETTSGGYQETQYF
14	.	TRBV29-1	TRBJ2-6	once	TGCAGCGTTGCCTCAGGCTCTGGGGCCAACGTCCTGACTTTC	CSVASGSGANVLTF
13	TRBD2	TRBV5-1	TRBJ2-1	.	TGCGCCAGCAGCTGGGGGGAGGGCAATGAGCAGTTCTTC	CASSWGEGNEQFF
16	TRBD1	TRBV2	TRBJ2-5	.	TGTGCCAGCAGTGCCCGTCCCGGGACAGGGGAAGAGACCCAGTACTTC	CASSARPGTGEETQYF
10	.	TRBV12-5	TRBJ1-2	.	TGTGTCCGAGGCGGCAGCGGCTACACCTTC	CVRGGSGYTF
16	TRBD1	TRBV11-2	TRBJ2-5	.	TGTGCCAGCAGCTTAGGGGGACAGGCGCCCTCGGAGACCCAGTACTTC	CASSLGGQAPSETQYF
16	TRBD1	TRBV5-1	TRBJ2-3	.	TGCGCCAGCAGCTTTGGTGACAGGGAAAGCACAGATACGCAGTATTTT	CASSFGDRESTDTQYF
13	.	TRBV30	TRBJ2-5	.	TGTGCCTGGAGTACGACGCTGAGAGAGGCCCAGTACTTC	CAWSTTLREAQYF
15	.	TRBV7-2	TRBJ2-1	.	TGTGCCAGCAGCTTAGATTCAGGGGCTGGGAATGAGCAGTTCTTC	CASSLDSGAGNEQFF
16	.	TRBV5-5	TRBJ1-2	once	TGTGCCAGCAGCTTGGGGCACAGGGCTATCGGCTATGGCTACACCTTC	CASSLGHRAIGYGYTF
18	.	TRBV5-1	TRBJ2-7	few	TGCGCCAGCAGCTTGGCGGACCCGGAGGGATACGGCTCCTACGAGCAGTACTTC	CASSLADPEGYGSYEQYF
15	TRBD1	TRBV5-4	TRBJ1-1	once	TGTGCCAGCAGCGCACCCGGGACAGTGAACACTGAAGCTTTCTTT	CASSAPGTVNTEAFF
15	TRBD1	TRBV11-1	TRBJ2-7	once	TGTGCCAGCAGCATATTGGGACAGGGGTTGGGAGAGCAGTACTTC	CASSILGQGLGEQYF
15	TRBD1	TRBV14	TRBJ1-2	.	TGTGCCAGCAGCCTATACCCGGGACAGGGTGGGGGCTACACCTTC	CASSLYPGQGGGYTF
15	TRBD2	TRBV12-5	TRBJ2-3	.	TGTGCTTCTTCCCGGGATAGCGGGGTTACAGATACGCAGTATTTT	CASSRDSGVTDTQYF
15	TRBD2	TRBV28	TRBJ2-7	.	TGTGCCAGCAGTATAGCGGGGGGCCGCGCCTACGAGCAGTACTTC	CASSIAGGRAYEQYF